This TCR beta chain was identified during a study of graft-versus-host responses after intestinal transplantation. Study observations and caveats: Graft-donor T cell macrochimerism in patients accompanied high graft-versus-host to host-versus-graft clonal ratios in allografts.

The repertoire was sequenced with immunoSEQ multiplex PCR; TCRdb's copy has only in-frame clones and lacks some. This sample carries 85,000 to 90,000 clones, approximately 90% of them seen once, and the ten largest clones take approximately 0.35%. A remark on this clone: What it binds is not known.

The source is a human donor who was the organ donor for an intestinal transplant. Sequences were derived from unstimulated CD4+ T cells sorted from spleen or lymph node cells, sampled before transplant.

The CDR3, as DNA: TGTGCCAGCAGTTTGGTAGCGAGGGGGCCCGGGGAGCTGTTTTTT. This codes for CASSLVARGPGELFF. V and J are TRBV28 and TRBJ2-2; 7 bases are shared with TRBD1. CDR3 size: 15 residues. CDR1 is MDHEN and CDR2 is SYDVKM in the germline V gene. V dropped 3 bases and J dropped 6; count of bases not matched to a gene: 7.